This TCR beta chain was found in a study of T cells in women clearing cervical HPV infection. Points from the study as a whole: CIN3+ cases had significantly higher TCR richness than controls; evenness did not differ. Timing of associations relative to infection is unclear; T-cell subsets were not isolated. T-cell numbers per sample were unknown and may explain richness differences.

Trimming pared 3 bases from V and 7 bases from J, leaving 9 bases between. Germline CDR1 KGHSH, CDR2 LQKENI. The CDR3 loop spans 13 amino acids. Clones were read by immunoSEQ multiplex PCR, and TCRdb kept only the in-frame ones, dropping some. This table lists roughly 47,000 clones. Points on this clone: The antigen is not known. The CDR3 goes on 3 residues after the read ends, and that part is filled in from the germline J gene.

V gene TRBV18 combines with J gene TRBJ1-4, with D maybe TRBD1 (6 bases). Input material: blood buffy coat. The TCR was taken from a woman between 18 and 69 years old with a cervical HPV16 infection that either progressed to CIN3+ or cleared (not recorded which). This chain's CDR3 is CASSPSQGEKLFF. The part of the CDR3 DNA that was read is TGTGCCAGCTCACCTTCACAGGGTGAAAAA. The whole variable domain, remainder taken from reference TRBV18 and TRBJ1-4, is NAGVMQNPRHLVRRRGQEARLRCSPMKGHSHVYWYRQLPEEGLKFMVYLQKENIIDESGMPKERFSAEFPKEGPSILRIQQVVRGDSAAYFCASSPSQGEKLFFGSGTQLSVL.